This T cell receptor (beta chain) comes out of a study of blood T cells in healthy people across ages. PBMCs were isolated at a quantity of at least 7 million per sample. This CDR3 contains 16 residues. With 3 bases removed from V and 5 bases from J, the gap between germline ends came to 19 bases. Germline V gives CDR1 SSHAT, CDR2 FNYEAQ (reference sequence). Alongside a J-beta primer mix, a sample-barcoded 5' primer served in a second PCR lasting roughly 7 to 11 cycles. Each CDR3 protein is one row after TCRdb ran MiXCR on the 5' RACE reads. The sample holds about 1.6 million distinct CDR3 sequences, about 35% seen once.

The origin of this receptor is a woman in her thirties in good health. J is TRBJ2-5 and V is TRBV7-7; TRBD1 is a possible D gene (5 bases). Sequenced input: blood. This CDR3 is CASSLSVTGPAETQYF. CDR3 sequence (DNA): TGTGCCAGCAGCTTGTCGGTTACAGGCCCGGCGGAGACCCAGTACTTC.